Below, one T cell receptor (beta chain) is given with its context. What it binds is not known. This sample was taken from a study of beta chain features in type 1 diabetes. Study-level findings and limits: TCRB CDR3s from Type 1 diabetes patients were moderately but significantly shorter in all four CD4+ subsets.

The germline CDR1 and CDR2 sequences are SEHNR and FQNEAQ (reference sequence). This CDR3 contains 13 residues. V was clipped by 10 bases and J by 8 bases, with 20 bases between them. Expressed TCRB transcripts were sequenced, since all the RNA that had been isolated was reverse transcribed. Assay: immunoSEQ multiplex PCR; the TCRdb copy retains only in-frame clones and omits some. The sample lists roughly 150,000 clones, roughly 10% occurring once. Sequencing used central memory CD4+ T cells from blood. The J gene is TRBJ1-1, the V gene TRBV7-9, with TRBD1 as a possible D gene (5 bases). This sequence originates from a man younger than 35 in good health. DNA of the CDR3: TGTGCCACCAGAAAGCGAGTCGGGGGAGAAGCTTTCTTT. This codes for CATRKRVGGEAFF.